This T cell receptor (beta chain) was obtained from a study of OX40 agonist ivuxolimab in advanced cancers. In the study overall: Ivuxolimab was a fully human IgG2 agonistic monoclonal antibody targeting the costimulatory receptor OX40 (CD134). Peripheral TCRbeta sequencing aimed to test whether ivuxolimab altered TCR sequence diversity and caused clonal T-cell expansion. Intravenous ivuxolimab was administered to patients every 2 weeks at six dose levels: 0.01, 0.1, 0.3, 1.5, 3 and 10 mg/kg. The dose-escalation cohort was almost 85% male with a mean age of approximately 59 years, ranging from about 23 to 85. The monotherapy dose-escalation portion (N of about 50 patients) of the phase I ivuxolimab trial is reported in the paper. Partial responses were achieved by three dose-escalation patients, of whom one had hepatocellular carcinoma and two had cutaneous melanoma. Of the 50 to 55 dose-escalation patients, hepatocellular carcinoma was present in some 19, melanoma in some 15, renal cell carcinoma in 9 and head and neck cancer in 9. Patients were allowed to have had prior anti-PD-1, anti-PD-L1 or anti-CTLA-4 therapy, and 30% to 50% of the dose-escalation patients had previously received checkpoint inhibitors.

As to this clone: Its specific antigen is unknown. Qualities for individual bases were not recorded, and no much larger clone is one base off.

Results the study describes overall, beyond this receptor: Low levels of normalized T-cell clonal expansion were also seen in some nonresponding patients. The antigen specificity of the clonally expanded peripheral T cells was not determined. In the 0.1-3.0 mg/kg groups, partial responders had among the lowest normalized peripheral clonal expansion, particularly in CD8+ T cells. After ivuxolimab, expanded clones were on average more numerous among CD8+ T cells than among CD4+ T cells. At doses of 0.1 to 3.0 mg/kg, clonal expansion of both CD4+ and CD8+ T cells in blood was seen between baseline and week 6.

From a lookup of the germline V gene, CDR1 and CDR2 are ENHRY and SYGVKD. The CDR3 starts with the cysteine, ends with the phenylalanine, and has 15 residues. Only CDR3 DNA remains: 45 bases, in frame from the first base. V loses 6 bases at its end and J loses 5 bases; junction bases beyond the gene matches: 11. To sequence the TCRbeta CDR3 region, genomic DNA was isolated from the sorted cells. The immunoSEQ Assay was used for sequencing of TCRbeta CDR3 regions. Entries here come from immuneACCESS through TCRdb and include only in-frame sequences with V and J called. Some clones fail to appear in such tables; in the studies checked, an unresolved V gene covers under half of the shortfall, and the cause of the remainder is unknown. The sample records tens of thousands of clones, about 90% of which are singletons. The leading ten clones occupy about 1.7% of the sample. Patients with autoimmune disease history or receiving systemic immunosuppression were excluded from the trial. Peripheral blood for TCR sequencing was collected from all dose cohorts at baseline, on cycle 4 day 1, and on cycle 7 day 1. The samples were drawn from a first-in-human, open-label, multicenter phase I dose-escalation trial of ivuxolimab. Adults with locally advanced or metastatic head and neck squamous cell, hepatocellular, melanoma or renal cell carcinoma were enrolled in the trial. Before TCR sequencing, CD4+ T cells and CD8+ T cells were sorted from peripheral blood as separate populations.

Sequenced here: CD4+ or CD8+ T cells sorted from blood, sampled in a trial of the OX40 agonist ivuxolimab. The origin of this receptor is an adult with an advanced solid tumor such as melanoma, head and neck, liver or kidney cancer. The chain joins TRBV10-3 to TRBJ1-2, and 8 bases in between align with TRBD1. The bases are TGTGCCATCAGCAATGTCGACAGGGGAGAATATGGCTACACCTTC. It translates as CAISNVDRGEYGYTF.